The 25 T cell receptor beta chains presented below share a single source sample, sequenced in a study of cytomegalovirus exposure and HLA in healthy donors. 60 Vbeta and 13 Jbeta primers were used in PCR. TCRdb's copy holds only in-frame clones and misses some; the assay was immunoSEQ multiplex PCR. The table includes approximately 200,000 clones, 60% to 85% detected once. The sample comprised PBMCs. The receptors stem from a woman younger than 35 in good health and CMV-seronegative.

CDR3 protein: CASSLAAQGAGETQYF. In DNA, the CDR3 is TGCGCCAGCAGCTTGGCCGCCCAGGGGGCCGGAGAGACCCAGTACTTC. This chain connects TRBV5-1 to TRBJ2-5, with 8 bases lining up with TRBD1. This CDR3 contains 16 residues. Germline V lookup: CDR1 SGHRS, CDR2 YFSETQ. Trimming took 0 bases from V and 4 from J; bases not matched to a gene: 8.

A few counts support this clone. The rearrangement links TRBV9 to TRBJ2-7; the match to TRBD2 covers 8 bases. CDR3 length: 15 residues. The germline CDR1 and CDR2 sequences are SGDLS and YYNGEE. J lost 0 bases, V lost 4 bases, and 6 bases had no gene match. For the CDR3, the DNA is TGTGCCAGCAGCTTCCAAGCGGGAGTCTCCTACGAGCAGTACTTC. Translating it yields CASSFQAGVSYEQYF.

The J gene is TRBJ1-6, the V gene TRBV7-2; D is possibly TRBD1 (5 bases). CDR3 length equals 15 residues. Germline loops: CDR1 SGHTA, CDR2 FQGNSA. The V gene lost 5 bases and the J gene lost 8 bases, with 16 bases spanning the gap. CDR3 sequence reads: CASSPEGREYSPLHF. The DNA of the CDR3 is TGTGCCAGCAGCCCCGAAGGCAGGGAATATTCACCCCTCCACTTT.

This rearrangement joins TRBV30 to TRBJ1-6; 7 bases are a match to TRBD1. V lost 0 bases to trimming and J lost 7 bases; unmatched junction nucleotides: 6. CDR1 is GTSNPN, CDR2 SVGIG, per germline (reference sequence). The CDR3 consists of 15 residues. The CDR3 here is CAWSVTGKENSPLHF. CDR3 DNA sequence: TGTGCCTGGAGTGTGACAGGGAAGGAAAATTCACCCCTCCACTTT.

CDR3 amino acids: CASSPPGGVYGYTF. CDR3 nucleotides: TGTGCCAGTAGCCCCCCGGGGGGAGTCTATGGCTACACCTTC. The chain is built from TRBV19 and TRBJ1-2; D might be TRBD1 (5 bases). CDR1 and CDR2 (germline): LNHDA, SQIVND (reference sequence). V dropped 6 bases and J dropped 4 bases, with 15 bases sitting between them. The CDR3 loop spans 14 amino acids.

The chain combines TRBV14 with TRBJ2-7; no definite D call. The CDR3 has 15 residues. The germline V and J ends were trimmed by 0 bases and 2 bases, with 11 bases remaining between them. Germline lookup yields CDR1 SGHDN and CDR2 FVKESK. CDR3 sequence: CASSQEIGRTYEQYF. CDR3 DNA sequence: TGTGCCAGCAGCCAAGAAATAGGCAGGACCTACGAGCAGTACTTC.

J is TRBJ1-5 and V is TRBV6-5; unclear D gene. This CDR3 contains 10 residues. Trimming stripped 8 bases from V and 7 bases from J, with 6 bases between. CDR1 and CDR2 (germline): MNHEY, SVGAGI. DNA for the CDR3: TGTGCCAGCGGAGGCCAGCCCCAGCATTTT. Encoded protein: CASGGQPQHF.

This clone showed up just once. The chain carries TRBV30 and TRBJ1-2; 7 positions agree with TRBD1. Losses at the gene ends were 3 bases for V and 4 bases for J; bases not matched to a gene: 11. The germline V gene encodes CDR1 GTSNPN and CDR2 SVGIG (reference sequence). This CDR3 has 15 amino acids. CDR3 sequence reads: CAWRIQGQNGYGYTF. CDR3 bases: TGTGCCTGGAGGATACAGGGGCAGAATGGCTATGGCTACACCTTC.

V usage is TRBV19 and J usage is TRBJ2-1; D may be TRBD2 (7 bases). Deletions cut 6 bases from V and 5 bases from J, with 20 bases between. Germline CDR1 and CDR2: LNHDA and SQIVND (reference sequence). The CDR3 sequence is 16 residues long. CDR3: CASSQYGGRVNNEQFF. In DNA, the CDR3 is TGTGCCAGTAGCCAATACGGGGGGCGGGTCAACAATGAGCAGTTCTTC.

This chain joins TRBV6-5 and TRBJ2-7, with no clear D. Germline values: CDR1 MNHEY, CDR2 SVGAGI. The CDR3 covers 14 residues. Trimming took off 2 bases at V and 2 bases at J, with 10 bases between the two ends. The CDR3 protein is CASSYNQVTYEQYF. The CDR3 DNA reads as TGTGCCAGCAGTTACAACCAGGTTACCTACGAGCAGTACTTC.

The CDR3 DNA is TGTGCCAGCGAGCCAAGGACAGGGACCAATGAGCAGTTCTTC. Protein product: CASEPRTGTNEQFF. V usage is TRBV6-1 and J usage is TRBJ2-1; 8 bases line up with TRBD1. After removal of 8 bases from V and 6 bases from J, the junction contained 9 bases not matched to a gene. The CDR3 covers 14 residues. The germline V gene has CDR1 MNHNS and CDR2 SASEGT.

The chain couples TRBV19 to TRBJ1-2; D gene ambiguous. Per germline, CDR1 LNHDA and CDR2 SQIVND (reference sequence). The length of the CDR3 is 16 residues. The V and J ends lost 4 bases and 4 bases respectively, with 19 bases between them. This CDR3 reads CASSTLYSGGSYGYTF. CDR3 sequence (DNA): TGTGCCAGTAGTACCCTTTACTCGGGCGGGAGCTATGGCTACACCTTC.

As for this clone: One end of the junction fails to match germline, which may point to a read error. V gene TRBV15 combines with J gene TRBJ2-3; no clear D gene. The CDR3 spans 16 residues. Per germline, CDR1 LNHNV and CDR2 YYDKDF (reference sequence). CDR3 region: CATSGDYPSSTDTQYF. As DNA, the CDR3 is TGTGCCACCAGCGGAGATTATCCGAGCAGCACAGATACGCAGTATTTT.

V usage is TRBV27 and J usage is TRBJ1-1; D unresolved. The ends were cut back, 7 bases at V and 1 base at J, with 10 bases in the middle. CDR1 and CDR2 (germline): MNHEY, SMNVEV (reference sequence). The CDR3 extends over 13 amino acids. CDR3 in amino acids: CASMEGWNTEAFF. The CDR3 bases are TGTGCCAGCATGGAGGGTTGGAACACTGAAGCTTTCTTT.

This clone was detected only once. This chain's CDR3 is CSVPGQGGNTGELFF. The CDR3 DNA follows: TGCAGCGTCCCAGGACAGGGAGGGAACACCGGGGAGCTGTTTTTT. This rearrangement joins TRBV29-1 to TRBJ2-2; the match to TRBD1 covers 8 bases. Trimming cost V 6 bases and J 1 base; bases outside gene matches: 7. Germline V CDR1 and CDR2: SQVTM, ANQGSEA. The CDR3 is 15 residues long.

This chain joins TRBV7-9 and TRBJ1-1; possibly TRBD1 for D (6 bases). CDR1 is SEHNR, CDR2 FQNEAQ, per germline (reference sequence). The CDR3 loop spans 14 amino acids. Trimming removed 5 bases from V and 6 bases from J, with 16 bases in between. This CDR3 reads CASSISPGQPEAFF. For the CDR3, the DNA is TGTGCCAGCAGCATATCGCCTGGACAGCCTGAAGCTTTCTTT.

This chain joins TRBV19 and TRBJ2-3; TRBD2 might be the D (6 bases). Germline V lookup: CDR1 LNHDA, CDR2 SQIVND (reference sequence). Trimming cost V 9 bases and J 0 bases, with 13 bases left between them. The CDR3 covers 14 residues. The CDR3 is CASKLATSTDTQYF. Here the CDR3 DNA reads TGTGCCAGCAAACTAGCTACTAGCACAGATACGCAGTATTTT.

This clone was seen only a few times. This chain joins TRBV2 and TRBJ1-5, with a possible D match to TRBD1 (6 bases). Trimming left V 3 bases short and J 0 bases short, with 6 bases between. The CDR3 runs 14 residues. Per the germline V gene, CDR1 is SNHLY and CDR2 is FYNNEI. CDR3 amino acids: CASSEGHSNQPQHF. The DNA for the CDR3 is TGTGCCAGCAGTGAGGGACATAGCAATCAGCCCCAGCATTTT.

The rearrangement uses TRBV7-9 and TRBJ2-7; 8 bases line up with TRBD1. V lost 3 bases, J lost 2 bases, and 6 bases stayed unmatched. Germline lookup yields CDR1 SEHNR and CDR2 FQNEAQ (reference sequence). The CDR3 totals 15 residues. CDR3 bases: TGTGCCAGCAGCTTGGGACAGGTTCAGACCTACGAGCAGTACTTC. Its translation is CASSLGQVQTYEQYF.

The chain links TRBV7-9 to TRBJ1-3; 7 positions agree with TRBD1. Germline CDR1 is SEHNR and CDR2 is FQNEAQ (reference sequence). V trimming: 5 bases; J trimming: 11 bases; junction bases outside the gene matches: 18. The CDR3 runs to 16 residues. CDR3 in DNA: TGTGCCAGCAGCCACAGGGGCCTCCTAACCGGGACGCCCATATATTTT. This encodes CASSHRGLLTGTPIYF.

The CDR3 DNA reads TGTGCCAGCAGCTTTCTAGGCCCCCCAAAGCCCACCGGGGAGCTGTTTTTT. Translating it yields CASSFLGPPKPTGELFF. This chain links TRBV7-9 with TRBJ2-2; no firm D call. The CDR3 covers 17 residues. V was cut by 3 bases and J by 4 bases, with 18 bases left in between. CDR1 is SEHNR, CDR2 FQNEAQ, per germline (reference sequence). The whole variable domain, remainder taken from reference TRBV7-9 and TRBJ2-2, is DTGVSQNPRHKITKRGQNVTFRCDPISEHNRLYWYRQTLGQGPEFLTYFQNEAQLEKSRLLSDRFSAERPKGSFSTLEIQRTEQGDSAMYLCASSFLGPPKPTGELFFGEGSRLTVL.

This clone was seen only once. The J gene is TRBJ2-7, the V gene TRBV4-1, with 11 bases lining up with TRBD1. The junction had 4 bases not matched to a gene; V was cut back by 6 bases and J by 3 bases. This CDR3 region has 14 residues. Germline values: CDR1 MGHRA, CDR2 YSYEKL. This chain's CDR3 is CASSSGTGGYEQYF. In nucleotides, the CDR3 is TGCGCCAGCAGTTCCGGGACAGGGGGCTACGAGCAGTACTTC.

The J gene is TRBJ2-1, the V gene TRBV29-1; TRBD1 agrees at 9 bases. Germline CDR1 and CDR2: SQVTM and ANQGSEA. V dropped 4 bases and J dropped 9; count of bases not matched to a gene: 7. The CDR3 loop spans 13 amino acids. The CDR3 loop reads CSVAYRGRIEQFF. The CDR3 DNA is TGCAGCGTTGCTTACAGGGGGCGGATTGAGCAGTTCTTC.

This clone appeared once. The genes are TRBV28 and TRBJ2-1, with D maybe TRBD2 (5 bases). The CDR3 is made up of 15 amino acids. The V end was cut by 2 bases, the J end by 3 bases, with 11 bases between. CDR1 MDHEN and CDR2 SYDVKM come from the germline V gene. The CDR3 is CASSLEGRLYNEQFF. The CDR3 DNA sequence: TGTGCCAGCAGTTTAGAGGGTCGGCTCTACAATGAGCAGTTCTTC. Supplemented by reference TRBV28 and TRBJ2-1, the full variable domain reads DVKVTQSSRYLVKRTGEKVFLECVQDMDHENMFWYRQDPGLGLRLIYFSYDVKMKEKGDIPEGYSVSREKKERFSLILESASTNQTSMYLCASSLEGRLYNEQFFGPGTRLTVL.

This clone was found a few times. The CDR3 region has the DNA TGTGCCAGCAGTTTACTCGGGGGAAGCTCCTACGAGCAGTACTTC. Amino acids: CASSLLGGSSYEQYF. The chain links TRBV27 to TRBJ2-7, with D tentatively TRBD2 (6 bases). CDR1 MNHEY and CDR2 SMNVEV come from the germline V gene (reference sequence). The ends were cut back, 2 bases at V and 0 bases at J, with 11 bases in the middle. The CDR3 totals 15 residues.